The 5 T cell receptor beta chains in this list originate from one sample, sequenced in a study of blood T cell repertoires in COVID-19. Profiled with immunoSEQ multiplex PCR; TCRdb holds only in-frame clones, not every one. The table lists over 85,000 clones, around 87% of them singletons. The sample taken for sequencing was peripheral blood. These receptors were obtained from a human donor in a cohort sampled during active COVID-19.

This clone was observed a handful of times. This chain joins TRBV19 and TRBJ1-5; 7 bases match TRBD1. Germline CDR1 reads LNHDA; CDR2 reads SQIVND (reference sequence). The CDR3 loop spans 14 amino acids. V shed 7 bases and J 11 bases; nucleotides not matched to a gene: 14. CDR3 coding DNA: TGTGCCAGTACCCAGACAGGGTCCCAAGAGACCCAGCATTTT. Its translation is CASTQTGSQETQHF.

In nucleotides, the CDR3 is TGCGCCAGCAGCTTGCAGGGGGCCGAAGGTAATTCACCCCTCCACTTT. It is translated as CASSLQGAEGNSPLHF. The rearrangement uses TRBV5-1 and TRBJ1-6; 8 positions match TRBD1. Germline CDR1 reads SGHRS; CDR2 reads YFSETQ. The length of the CDR3 is 16 residues. Trimming at V came to 1 base and at J to 6 bases, leaving 6 bases not matched to a gene.

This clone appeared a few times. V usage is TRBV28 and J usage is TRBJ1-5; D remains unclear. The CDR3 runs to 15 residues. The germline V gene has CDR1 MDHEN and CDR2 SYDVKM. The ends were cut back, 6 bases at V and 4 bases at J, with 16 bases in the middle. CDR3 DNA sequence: TGTGCCAGCAGAATACCCTGGGGAGGGAATCAGCCCCAGCATTTT. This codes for CASRIPWGGNQPQHF. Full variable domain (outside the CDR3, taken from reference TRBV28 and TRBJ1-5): DVKVTQSSRYLVKRTGEKVFLECVQDMDHENMFWYRQDPGLGLRLIYFSYDVKMKEKGDIPEGYSVSREKKERFSLILESASTNQTSMYLCASRIPWGGNQPQHFGDGTRLSIL.

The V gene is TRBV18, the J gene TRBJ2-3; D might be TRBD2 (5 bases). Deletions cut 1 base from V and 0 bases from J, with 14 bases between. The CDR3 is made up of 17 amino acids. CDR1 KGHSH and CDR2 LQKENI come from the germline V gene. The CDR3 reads CASSPQGGQPSTDTQYF. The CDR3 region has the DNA TGTGCCAGCTCACCACAAGGCGGGCAGCCGAGCACAGATACGCAGTATTTT.

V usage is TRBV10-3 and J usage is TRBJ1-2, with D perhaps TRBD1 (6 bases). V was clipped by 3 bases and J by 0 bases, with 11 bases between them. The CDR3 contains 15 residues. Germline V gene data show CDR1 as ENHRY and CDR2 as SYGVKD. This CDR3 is CAISEPGQTNYGYTF. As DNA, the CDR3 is TGTGCCATCAGTGAACCGGGACAAACTAACTATGGCTACACCTTC.